The clone carrying this TCR beta chain is medium-sized within its sample. The record originates from a study of blood T cell repertoires in COVID-19. Study overall: The United States, Italy and Spain were the sources of the acute and convalescent COVID-19 samples. Sources were T cells, B-cell-depleted T cells, or PBMCs; the material itself was cDNA or gDNA.

In the source study's methods: It was from reference gene primer amplification that nucleated cell counts were estimated. Profiled with immunoSEQ multiplex PCR; TCRdb holds only in-frame clones, not every one. V, J and clone size are those of that table, while D and trimming were read from the DNA. Of about 180,000 clones in the sample, more than 80% were seen once. The V segment lost 4 bases and the J segment 2 bases; nucleotides outside the gene matches: 4. Germline V CDR1 and CDR2: MGHDK, SYGVNS. The CDR3 runs to 15 residues. V and J are TRBV25-1 and TRBJ1-1; 10 bases are shared with TRBD1. The TCR sequence derives from a human donor in a cohort sampled during active COVID-19. Sequenced input: peripheral blood. As DNA, the CDR3 is TGTGCCAGCAGTGGATCGACAGGGGGCAACACTGAAGCTTTCTTT. Translation gives CASSGSTGGNTEAFF.